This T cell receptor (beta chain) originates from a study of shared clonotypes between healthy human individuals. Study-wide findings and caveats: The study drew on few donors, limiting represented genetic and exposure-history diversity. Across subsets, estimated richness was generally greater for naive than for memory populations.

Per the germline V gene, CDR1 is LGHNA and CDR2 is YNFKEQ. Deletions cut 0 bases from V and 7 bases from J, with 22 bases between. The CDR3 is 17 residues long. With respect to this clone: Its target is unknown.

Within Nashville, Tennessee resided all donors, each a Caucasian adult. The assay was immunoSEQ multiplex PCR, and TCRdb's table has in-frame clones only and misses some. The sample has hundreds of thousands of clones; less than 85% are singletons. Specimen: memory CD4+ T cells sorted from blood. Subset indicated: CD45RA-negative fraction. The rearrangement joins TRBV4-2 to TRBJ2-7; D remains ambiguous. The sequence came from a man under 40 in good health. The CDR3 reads CASSQDFMTTQYGEQYF. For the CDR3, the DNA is TGTGCCAGCAGCCAAGATTTTATGACCACGCAATACGGGGAGCAGTACTTC.